The 8 T cell receptor beta chains given below trace back to one sample, sequenced in a study of T-cell memory formation after mild COVID-19. Each CDR3 protein is one row after TCRdb ran MiXCR on the 5' RACE reads. The data contain 270,000 or so distinct CDR3 sequences, 15% to 20% of them singletons. The sequenced material came from PBMCs or a T cell subset sorted from them (not recorded which). The receptor source for this set is a man between 18 and 29 years old who had mild COVID-19 (a few samples of this study predate the infection). Cell type and time point are not known.

V usage is TRBV6-6 and J usage is TRBJ1-6; a weak D match, TRBD1 (5 bases). Germline loops: CDR1 MNHNY, CDR2 SVGAGI (reference sequence). V was trimmed by 11 bases and J by 5 bases, leaving 25 bases between them. This CDR3 comprises 17 residues. The CDR3 protein is CAGGRRDRASDNSPLHF. The CDR3 nucleotides are TGTGCCGGAGGGCGCAGAGACAGAGCGTCTGATAATTCACCCCTCCACTTT.

The chain employs TRBV20-1 and TRBJ2-2, with TRBD1 identical over 7 bases. Germline assignment: CDR1 DFQATT and CDR2 SNEGSKA (reference sequence). V was pared by 0 bases and J by 4 bases, with 2 bases of the junction left unmatched. There are 14 residues in the CDR3. The CDR3 bases are TGCAGTGCTAGAGATGAGGGGGCCACCGGGGAGCTGTTTTTT. Translating it yields CSARDEGATGELFF.

This clonotype occurred many times. This chain uses TRBV24-1 with TRBJ2-1; D uncertain. The germline V gene has CDR1 KGHDR and CDR2 SFDVKD. The V gene lost 7 bases and the J gene lost 6 bases, with 6 bases spanning the gap. The CDR3 extends over 11 amino acids. CDR3 region: CATRFGNEQFF. CDR3 coding DNA: TGTGCCACCAGGTTTGGCAATGAGCAGTTCTTC.

The table lists this clonotype with a few counts. The gene calls are TRBV7-2 and TRBJ2-3; 8 positions match TRBD1. Germline values: CDR1 SGHTA, CDR2 FQGNSA. The CDR3 loop spans 15 amino acids. V shed 1 base and J 1 base; nucleotides not matched to a gene: 1. The CDR3 here is CASSLVTGGTDTQYF. CDR3 coding DNA: TGTGCCAGCAGCTTAGTGACAGGGGGCACAGATACGCAGTATTTT.

This clonotype was seen a few times. The rearrangement links TRBV6-2 or TRBV6-3 to TRBJ2-1; the D is unclear. The CDR3 consists of 17 residues. V lost 1 base and J 0 bases, leaving 13 bases between the germline ends. Germline values: CDR1 MNHEY, CDR2 SVGEGT. The CDR3 region has the DNA TGTGCCAGCAGTTACTTTTCTTGGGCGAGCTCCTACAATGAGCAGTTCTTC. Translated, it gives CASSYFSWASSYNEQFF.

This sequence joins TRBV5-6 and TRBJ2-7, with 8 bases that match TRBD2. The CDR3 is 13 residues long. CDR1 and CDR2 from the germline V gene are SGHDT and YYEEEE. CDR3 nucleotide sequence: TGTGCCAGCAGCTTGAAAGGACTAGCAAAACTCGGAGTC. Residues: CASSLKGLAKLGV.

The chain joins TRBV10-3 to TRBJ2-3; D might be TRBD1 or TRBD2, each matching 5 bases. Germline CDR1 reads ENHRY; CDR2 reads SYGVKD. The CDR3 runs to 16 residues. Trimming stripped 3 bases from V and 1 base from J, with 14 bases between. CDR3 DNA sequence: TGTGCCATCAGTGATCCCCGAAGAGGGGGCACAGATACGCAGTATTTT. Translation gives CAISDPRRGGTDTQYF.

This clonotype was detected only a few times. The V call is TRBV12-3 or TRBV12-4, the J call TRBJ2-5; the D gene is possibly TRBD1 (5 bases). The CDR3 contains 13 residues. The V and J ends lost 3 bases and 5 bases respectively, with 10 bases between them. DNA of the CDR3: TGTGCCAGCAGTTTTGGACATTGGGAGACCCAGTACTTC. Translating gives CASSFGHWETQYF.